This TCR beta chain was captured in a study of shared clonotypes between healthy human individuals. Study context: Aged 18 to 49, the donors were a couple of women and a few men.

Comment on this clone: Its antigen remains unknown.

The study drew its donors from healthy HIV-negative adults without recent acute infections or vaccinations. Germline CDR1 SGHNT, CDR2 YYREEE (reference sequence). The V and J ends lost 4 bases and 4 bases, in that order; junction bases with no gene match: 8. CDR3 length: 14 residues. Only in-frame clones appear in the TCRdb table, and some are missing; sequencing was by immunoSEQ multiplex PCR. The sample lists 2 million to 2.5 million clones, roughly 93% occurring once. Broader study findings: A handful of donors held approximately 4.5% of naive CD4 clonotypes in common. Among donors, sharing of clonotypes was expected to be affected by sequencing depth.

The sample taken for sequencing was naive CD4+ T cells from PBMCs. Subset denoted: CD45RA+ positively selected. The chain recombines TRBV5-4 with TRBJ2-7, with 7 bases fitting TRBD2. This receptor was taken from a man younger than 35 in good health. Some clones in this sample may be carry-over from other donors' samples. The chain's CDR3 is CASSLNGRQYEQYF. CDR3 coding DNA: TGTGCCAGCAGCCTGAACGGGAGGCAGTACGAGCAGTACTTC.